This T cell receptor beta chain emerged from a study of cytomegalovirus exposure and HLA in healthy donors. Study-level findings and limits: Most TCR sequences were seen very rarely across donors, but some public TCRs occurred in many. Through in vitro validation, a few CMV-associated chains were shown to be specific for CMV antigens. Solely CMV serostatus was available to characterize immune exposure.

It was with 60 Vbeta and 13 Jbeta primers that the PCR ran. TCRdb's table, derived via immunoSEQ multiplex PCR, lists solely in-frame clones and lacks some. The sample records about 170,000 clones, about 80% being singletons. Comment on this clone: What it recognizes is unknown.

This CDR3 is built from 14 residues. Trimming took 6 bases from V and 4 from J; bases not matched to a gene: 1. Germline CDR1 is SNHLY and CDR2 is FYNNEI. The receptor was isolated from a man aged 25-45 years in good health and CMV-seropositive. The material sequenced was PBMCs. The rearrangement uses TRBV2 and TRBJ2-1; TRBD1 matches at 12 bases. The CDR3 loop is CASRGQGAYNEQFF. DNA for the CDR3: TGTGCCAGCAGGGGACAGGGGGCTTACAATGAGCAGTTCTTC.